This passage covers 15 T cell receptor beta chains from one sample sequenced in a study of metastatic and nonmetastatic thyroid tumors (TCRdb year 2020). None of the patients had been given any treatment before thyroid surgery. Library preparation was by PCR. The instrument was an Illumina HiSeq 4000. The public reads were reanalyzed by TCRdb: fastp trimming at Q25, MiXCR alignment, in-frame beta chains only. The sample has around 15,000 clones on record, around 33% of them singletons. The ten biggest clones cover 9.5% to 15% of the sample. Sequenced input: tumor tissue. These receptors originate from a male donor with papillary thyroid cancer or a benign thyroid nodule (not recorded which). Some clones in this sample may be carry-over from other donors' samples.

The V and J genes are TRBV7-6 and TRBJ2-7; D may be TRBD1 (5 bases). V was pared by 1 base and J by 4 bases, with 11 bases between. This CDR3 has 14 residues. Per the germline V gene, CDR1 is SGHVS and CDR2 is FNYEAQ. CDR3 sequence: CASSLEGTGYEQYF. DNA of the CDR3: TGTGCCAGCAGCTTAGAGGGAACAGGTTACGAGCAGTACTTC.

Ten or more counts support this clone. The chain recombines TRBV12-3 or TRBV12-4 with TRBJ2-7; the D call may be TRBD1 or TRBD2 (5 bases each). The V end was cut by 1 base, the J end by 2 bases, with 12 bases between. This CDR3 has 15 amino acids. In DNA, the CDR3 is TGTGCCAGCAGTTTAGTCGGGGACGGCACCTACGAGCAGTACTTC. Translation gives CASSLVGDGTYEQYF.

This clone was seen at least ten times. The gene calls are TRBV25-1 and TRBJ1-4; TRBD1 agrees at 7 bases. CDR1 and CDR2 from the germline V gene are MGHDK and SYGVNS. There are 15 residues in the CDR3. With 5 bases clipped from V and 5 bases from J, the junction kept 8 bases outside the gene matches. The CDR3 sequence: CASSFPTTGNEKLFF. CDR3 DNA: TGTGCCAGCAGTTTTCCGACGACAGGGAATGAAAAACTGTTTTTT.

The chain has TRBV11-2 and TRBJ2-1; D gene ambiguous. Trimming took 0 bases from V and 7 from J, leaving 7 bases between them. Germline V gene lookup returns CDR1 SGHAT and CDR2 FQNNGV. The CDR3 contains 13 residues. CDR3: CASSLDIKNEQFF. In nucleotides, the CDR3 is TGTGCCAGCAGCTTAGATATAAAAAATGAGCAGTTCTTC.

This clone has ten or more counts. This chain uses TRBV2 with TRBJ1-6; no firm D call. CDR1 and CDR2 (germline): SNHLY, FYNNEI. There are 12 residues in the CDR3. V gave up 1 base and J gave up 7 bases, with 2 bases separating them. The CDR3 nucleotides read TGTGCCAGCAGTGAAGGGAATTCACCCCTCCACTTT. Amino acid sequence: CASSEGNSPLHF. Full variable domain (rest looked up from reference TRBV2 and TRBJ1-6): EPEVTQTPSHQVTQMGQEVILRCVPISNHLYFYWYRQILGQKVEFLVSFYNNEISEKSEIFDDQFSVERPDGSNFTLKIRSTKLEDSAMYFCASSEGNSPLHFGNGTRLTVT.

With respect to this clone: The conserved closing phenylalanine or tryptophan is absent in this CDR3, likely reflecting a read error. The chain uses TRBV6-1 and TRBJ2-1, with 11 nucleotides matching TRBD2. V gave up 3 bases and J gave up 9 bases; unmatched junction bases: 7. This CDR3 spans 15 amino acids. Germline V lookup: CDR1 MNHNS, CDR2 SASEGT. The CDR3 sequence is CASSEGLAVDIEQFY. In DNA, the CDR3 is TGTGCCAGCAGTGAGGGACTAGCGGTAGACATTGAGCAGTTCTAC.

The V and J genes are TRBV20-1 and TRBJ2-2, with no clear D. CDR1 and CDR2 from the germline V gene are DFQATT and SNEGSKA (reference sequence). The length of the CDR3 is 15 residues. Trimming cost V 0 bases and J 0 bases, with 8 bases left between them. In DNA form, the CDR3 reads TGCAGTGCTAGAGATCTACGCGCGAACACCGGGGAGCTGTTTTTT. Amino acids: CSARDLRANTGELFF.

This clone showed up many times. CDR3 sequence (DNA): TGTGCCAGCAGCTTAGTGGGGACAGGATTGCAGTTCTTC. It is translated as CASSLVGTGLQFF. The gene calls are TRBV11-2 and TRBJ2-1, with 8 bases fitting TRBD1. From germline, CDR1 is SGHAT and CDR2 FQNNGV. The CDR3 spans 13 residues. With 1 base clipped from V and 12 bases from J, the junction kept 5 bases outside the gene matches.

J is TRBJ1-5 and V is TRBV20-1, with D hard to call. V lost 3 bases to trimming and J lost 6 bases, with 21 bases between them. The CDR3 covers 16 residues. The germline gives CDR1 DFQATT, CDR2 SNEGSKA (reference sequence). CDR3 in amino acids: CSASFIATGESQPQHF. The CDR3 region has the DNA TGCAGTGCTAGCTTTATCGCGACGGGCGAGAGTCAGCCCCAGCATTTT.

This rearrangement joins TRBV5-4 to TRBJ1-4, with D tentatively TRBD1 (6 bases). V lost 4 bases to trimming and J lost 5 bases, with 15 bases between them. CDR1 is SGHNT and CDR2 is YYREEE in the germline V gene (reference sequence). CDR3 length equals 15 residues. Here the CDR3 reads CASSTRTGINEKLFF. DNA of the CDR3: TGTGCCAGCAGCACACGAACAGGGATAAATGAAAAACTGTTTTTT.

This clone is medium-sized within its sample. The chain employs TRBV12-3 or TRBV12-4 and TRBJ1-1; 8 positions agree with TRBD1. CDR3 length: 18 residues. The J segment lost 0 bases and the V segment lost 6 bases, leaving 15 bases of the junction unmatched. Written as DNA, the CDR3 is TGTGCCAGCAGCCTGGGACAGGTCACCTGGGGAATGAACACTGAAGCTTTCTTT. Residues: CASSLGQVTWGMNTEAFF.

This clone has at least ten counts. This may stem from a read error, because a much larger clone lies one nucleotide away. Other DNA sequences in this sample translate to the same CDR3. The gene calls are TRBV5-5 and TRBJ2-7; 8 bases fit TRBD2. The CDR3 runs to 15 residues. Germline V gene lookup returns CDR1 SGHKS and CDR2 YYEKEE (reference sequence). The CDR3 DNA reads TGTGCCAGCAGCTTGGATCGCGGGGGGTTTTACGAACAGTACTTC. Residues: CASSLDRGGFYEQYF.

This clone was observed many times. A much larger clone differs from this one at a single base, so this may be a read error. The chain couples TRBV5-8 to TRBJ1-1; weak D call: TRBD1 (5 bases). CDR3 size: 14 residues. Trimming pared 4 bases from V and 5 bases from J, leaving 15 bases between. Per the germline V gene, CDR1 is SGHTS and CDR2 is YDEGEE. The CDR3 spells CASSRRQRSTEAFF. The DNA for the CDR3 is TGTGCCAGCAGCCGACGACAGAGAAGTACTGAAGCTTTCTTT.

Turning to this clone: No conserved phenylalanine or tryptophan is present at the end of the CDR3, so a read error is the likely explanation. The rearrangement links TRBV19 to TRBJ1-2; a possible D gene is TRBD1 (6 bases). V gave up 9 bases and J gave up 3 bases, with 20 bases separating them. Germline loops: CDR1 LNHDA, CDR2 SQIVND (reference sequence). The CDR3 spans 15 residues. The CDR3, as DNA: TGTGCCAGAAAGACAATTACGACAGGTTACTATGGCTACACCCTC. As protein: CARKTITTGYYGYTL.

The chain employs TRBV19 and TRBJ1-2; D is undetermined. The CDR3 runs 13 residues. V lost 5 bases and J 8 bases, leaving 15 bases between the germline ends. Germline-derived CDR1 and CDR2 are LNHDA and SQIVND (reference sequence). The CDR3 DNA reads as TGTGCCAGTAGTGCTTCCCTCCTAAGCGGCTACACCTTC. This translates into CASSASLLSGYTF.